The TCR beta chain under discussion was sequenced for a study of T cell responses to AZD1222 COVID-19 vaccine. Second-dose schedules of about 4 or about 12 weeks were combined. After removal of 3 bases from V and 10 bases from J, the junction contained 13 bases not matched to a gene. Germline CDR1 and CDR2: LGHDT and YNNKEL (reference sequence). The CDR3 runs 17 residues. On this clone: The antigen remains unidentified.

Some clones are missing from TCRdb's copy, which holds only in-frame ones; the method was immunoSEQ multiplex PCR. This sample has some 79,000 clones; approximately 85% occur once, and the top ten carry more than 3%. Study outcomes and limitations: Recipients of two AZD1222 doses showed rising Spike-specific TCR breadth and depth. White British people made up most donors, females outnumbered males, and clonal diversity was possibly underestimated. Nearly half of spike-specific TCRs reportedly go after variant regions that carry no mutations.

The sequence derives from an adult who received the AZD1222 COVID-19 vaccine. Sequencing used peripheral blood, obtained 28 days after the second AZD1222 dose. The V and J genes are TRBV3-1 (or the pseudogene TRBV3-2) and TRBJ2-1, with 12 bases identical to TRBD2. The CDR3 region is CASSHTTGTSGFWEQFF. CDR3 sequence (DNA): TGTGCCAGCAGCCACACAACGGGGACTAGCGGGTTTTGGGAGCAGTTCTTC.